This TCR beta chain was captured in a study of T cell responses to AZD1222 COVID-19 vaccine. Study-level points and caveats: Across the whole spike, CD4 TCRs peaked at regions 160-218 and 743-854.

Data came from immunoSEQ multiplex PCR; TCRdb stores just in-frame clones and leaves some out. The sample holds around 130,000 clones; over 85% are singletons and the top ten take more than 0.95%. The CDR3 totals 13 residues. Per germline, CDR1 SGHTA and CDR2 FQGTGA. V gave up 1 base and J gave up 7 bases, with 10 bases separating them. A note on this clone: Its antigen is unknown.

The chain is built from TRBV7-3 and TRBJ1-1, with unresolved D. This specimen was peripheral blood, taken 28 days after the second AZD1222 dose. This clonotype originated in an adult who received the AZD1222 COVID-19 vaccine. Written as DNA, the CDR3 is TGTGCCAGCAGCTTAATGCGCGAAAGTGAAGCTTTCTTT. Protein product: CASSLMRESEAFF.